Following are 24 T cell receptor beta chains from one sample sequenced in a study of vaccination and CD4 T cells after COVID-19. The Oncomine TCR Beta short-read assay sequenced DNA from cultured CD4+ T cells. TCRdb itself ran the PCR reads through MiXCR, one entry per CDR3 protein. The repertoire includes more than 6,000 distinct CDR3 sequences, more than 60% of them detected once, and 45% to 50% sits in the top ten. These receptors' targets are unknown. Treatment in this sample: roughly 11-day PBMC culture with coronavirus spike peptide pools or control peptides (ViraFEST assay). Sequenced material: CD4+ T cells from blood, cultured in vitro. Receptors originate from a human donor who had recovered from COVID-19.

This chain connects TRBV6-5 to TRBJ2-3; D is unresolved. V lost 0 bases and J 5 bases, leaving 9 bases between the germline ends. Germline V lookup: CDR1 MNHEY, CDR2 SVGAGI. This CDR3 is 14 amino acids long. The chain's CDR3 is CASSYSSSKDTQYF. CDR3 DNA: TGTGCCAGCAGTTACTCGTCAAGTAAAGATACGCAGTATTTT.

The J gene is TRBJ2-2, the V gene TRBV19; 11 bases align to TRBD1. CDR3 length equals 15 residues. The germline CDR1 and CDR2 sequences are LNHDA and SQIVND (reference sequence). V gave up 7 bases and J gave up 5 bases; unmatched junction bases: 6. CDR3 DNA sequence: TGTGCCAGTACTACCGGGACAGGGGGAACCGGGGAGCTGTTTTTT. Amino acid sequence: CASTTGTGGTGELFF.

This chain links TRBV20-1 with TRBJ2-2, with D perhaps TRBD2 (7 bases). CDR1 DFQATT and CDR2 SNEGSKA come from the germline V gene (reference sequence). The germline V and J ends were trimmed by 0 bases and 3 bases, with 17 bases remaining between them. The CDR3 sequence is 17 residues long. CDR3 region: CSAREGMTGGYTGELFF. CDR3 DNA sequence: TGCAGTGCTAGAGAGGGGATGACGGGGGGCTACACCGGGGAGCTGTTTTTT.

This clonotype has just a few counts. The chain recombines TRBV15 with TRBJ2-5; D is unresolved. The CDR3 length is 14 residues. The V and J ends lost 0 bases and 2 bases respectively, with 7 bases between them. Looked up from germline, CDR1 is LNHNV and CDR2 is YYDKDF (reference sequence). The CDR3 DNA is TGTGCCACCAGCAGAGACTATTCTCAAGAGACCCAGTACTTC. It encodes CATSRDYSQETQYF.

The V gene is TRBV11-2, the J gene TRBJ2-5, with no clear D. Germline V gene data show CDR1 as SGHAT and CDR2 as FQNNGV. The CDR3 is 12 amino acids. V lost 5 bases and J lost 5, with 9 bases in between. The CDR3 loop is CASSPQRETQYF. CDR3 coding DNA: TGTGCCAGCAGCCCACAGCGCGAGACCCAGTACTTC.

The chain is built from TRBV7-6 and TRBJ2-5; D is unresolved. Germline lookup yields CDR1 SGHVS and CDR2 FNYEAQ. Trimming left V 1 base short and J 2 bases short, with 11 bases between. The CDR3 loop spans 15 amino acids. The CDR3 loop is CASSLEAESQETQYF. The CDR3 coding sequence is TGTGCCAGCAGCTTAGAGGCAGAATCTCAAGAGACCCAGTACTTC.

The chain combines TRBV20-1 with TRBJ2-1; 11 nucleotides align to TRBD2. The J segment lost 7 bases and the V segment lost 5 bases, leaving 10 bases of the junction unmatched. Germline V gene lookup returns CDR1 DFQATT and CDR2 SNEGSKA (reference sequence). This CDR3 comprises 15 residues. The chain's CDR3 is CSAGRGSGGGNEQFF. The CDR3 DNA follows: TGCAGTGCTGGTCGGGGTAGCGGGGGGGGGAATGAGCAGTTCTTC.

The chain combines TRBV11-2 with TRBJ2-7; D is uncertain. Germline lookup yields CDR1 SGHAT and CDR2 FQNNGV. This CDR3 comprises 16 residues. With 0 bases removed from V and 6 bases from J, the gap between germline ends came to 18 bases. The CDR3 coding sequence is TGTGCCAGCAGCTTAGATCTGGGTCCTCGCAGTGGCGAGCAGTACTTC. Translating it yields CASSLDLGPRSGEQYF. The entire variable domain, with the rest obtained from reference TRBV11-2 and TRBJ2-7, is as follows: EAGVAQSPRYKIIEKRQSVAFWCNPISGHATLYWYQQILGQGPKLLIQFQNNGVVDDSQLPKDRFSAERLKGVDSTLKIQPAKLEDSAVYLCASSLDLGPRSGEQYFGPGTRLTVT.

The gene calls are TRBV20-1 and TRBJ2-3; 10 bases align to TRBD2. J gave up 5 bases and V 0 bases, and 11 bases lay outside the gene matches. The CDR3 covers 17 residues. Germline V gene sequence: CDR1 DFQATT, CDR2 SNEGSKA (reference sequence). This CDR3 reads CSARDRRAGGPGDTQYF. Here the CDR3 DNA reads TGCAGTGCTAGAGATCGACGAGCGGGGGGGCCGGGAGATACGCAGTATTTT.

The CDR3 DNA follows: TGTGCCAGCAGGAGCACCGGGACAGGCTACGAGCAGTACTTC. This codes for CASRSTGTGYEQYF. The V and J genes are TRBV2 and TRBJ2-7; 8 nucleotides agree with TRBD1. The V gene's germline CDR1 is SNHLY and CDR2 FYNNEI. This CDR3 spans 14 amino acids. V gave up 6 bases and J gave up 3 bases; unmatched junction bases: 7.

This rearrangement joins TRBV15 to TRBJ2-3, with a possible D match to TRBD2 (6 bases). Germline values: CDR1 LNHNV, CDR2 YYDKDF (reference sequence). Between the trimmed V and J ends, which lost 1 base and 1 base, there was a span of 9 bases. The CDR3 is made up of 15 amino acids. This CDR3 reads CATSRGGDRTDTQYF. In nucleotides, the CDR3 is TGTGCCACCAGCAGAGGGGGGGACCGCACAGATACGCAGTATTTT. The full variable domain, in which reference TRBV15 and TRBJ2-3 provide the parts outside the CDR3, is DAMVIQNPRYQVTQFGKPVTLSCSQTLNHNVMYWYQQKSSQAPKLLFHYYDKDFNNEADTPDNFQSRRPNTSFCFLDIRSPGLGDTAMYLCATSRGGDRTDTQYFGPGTRLTVL.

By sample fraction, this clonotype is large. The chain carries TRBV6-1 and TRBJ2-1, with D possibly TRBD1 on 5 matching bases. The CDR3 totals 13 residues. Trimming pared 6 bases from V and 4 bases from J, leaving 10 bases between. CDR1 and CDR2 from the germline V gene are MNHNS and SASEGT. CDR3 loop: CASRETEYNEQFF. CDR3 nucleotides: TGTGCCAGCAGGGAGACAGAATACAATGAGCAGTTCTTC.

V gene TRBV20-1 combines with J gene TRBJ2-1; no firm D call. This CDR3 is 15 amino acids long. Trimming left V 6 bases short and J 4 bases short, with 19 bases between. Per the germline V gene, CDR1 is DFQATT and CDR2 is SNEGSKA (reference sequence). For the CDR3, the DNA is TGCAGTGCCAAAGAGTTCCGGGCCTCTTACAATGAGCAGTTCTTC. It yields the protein CSAKEFRASYNEQFF.

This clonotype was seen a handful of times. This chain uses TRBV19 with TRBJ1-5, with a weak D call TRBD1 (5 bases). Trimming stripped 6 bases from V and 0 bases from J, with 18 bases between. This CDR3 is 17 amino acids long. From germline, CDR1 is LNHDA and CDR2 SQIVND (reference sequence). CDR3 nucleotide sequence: TGTGCCAGTAGATACGCGAGGGGTACTGATAGCAATCAGCCCCAGCATTTT. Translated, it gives CASRYARGTDSNQPQHF.

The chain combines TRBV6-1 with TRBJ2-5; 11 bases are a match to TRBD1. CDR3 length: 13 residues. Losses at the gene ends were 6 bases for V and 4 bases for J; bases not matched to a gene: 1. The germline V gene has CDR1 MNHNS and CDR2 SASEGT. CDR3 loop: CASRGQGGETQYF. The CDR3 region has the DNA TGTGCCAGCAGGGGACAGGGGGGAGAGACCCAGTACTTC.

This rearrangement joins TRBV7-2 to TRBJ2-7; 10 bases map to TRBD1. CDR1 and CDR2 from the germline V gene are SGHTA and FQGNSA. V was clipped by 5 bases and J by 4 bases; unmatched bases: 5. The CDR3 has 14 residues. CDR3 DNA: TGTGCCAGCAGCGTGGGACAGGGGCGGTACGAGCAGTACTTC. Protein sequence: CASSVGQGRYEQYF.

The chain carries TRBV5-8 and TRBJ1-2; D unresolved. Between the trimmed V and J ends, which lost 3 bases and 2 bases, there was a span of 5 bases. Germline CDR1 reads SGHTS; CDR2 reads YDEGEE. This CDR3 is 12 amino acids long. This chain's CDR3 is CASSSQNYGYTF. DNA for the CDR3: TGTGCCAGCAGCTCCCAGAACTATGGCTACACCTTC.

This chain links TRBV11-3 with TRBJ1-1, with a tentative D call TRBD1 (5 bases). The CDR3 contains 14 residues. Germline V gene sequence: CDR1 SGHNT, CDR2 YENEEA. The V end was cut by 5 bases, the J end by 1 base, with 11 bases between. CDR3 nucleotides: TGTGCCAGCAGCCCCGGGGGGGGGAACACTGAAGCTTTCTTT. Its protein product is CASSPGGGNTEAFF.

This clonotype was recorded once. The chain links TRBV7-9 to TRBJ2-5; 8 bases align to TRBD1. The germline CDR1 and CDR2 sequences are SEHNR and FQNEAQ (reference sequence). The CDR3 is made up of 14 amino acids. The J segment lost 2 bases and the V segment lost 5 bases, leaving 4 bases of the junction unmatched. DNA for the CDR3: TGTGCCAGCAGCCCGAGGACAGGGCAAGAGACCCAGTACTTC. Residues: CASSPRTGQETQYF.

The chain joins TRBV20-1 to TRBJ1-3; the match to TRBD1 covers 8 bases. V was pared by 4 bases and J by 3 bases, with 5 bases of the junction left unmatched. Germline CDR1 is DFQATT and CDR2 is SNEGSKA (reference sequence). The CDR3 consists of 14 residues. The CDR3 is CSATPGTGGNTIYF. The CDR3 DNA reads TGCAGTGCTACACCCGGGACAGGTGGAAACACCATATATTTT.

The CDR3 reads CASRTTGGPETQYF. The CDR3 nucleotides are TGTGCCAGCAGGACGACAGGGGGCCCAGAGACCCAGTACTTC. The V and J genes are TRBV21-1 and TRBJ2-5; the D call TRBD1 from the table was never checked on the DNA. TRBV21-1 is annotated as a pseudogene. The CDR3 is 14 residues long.

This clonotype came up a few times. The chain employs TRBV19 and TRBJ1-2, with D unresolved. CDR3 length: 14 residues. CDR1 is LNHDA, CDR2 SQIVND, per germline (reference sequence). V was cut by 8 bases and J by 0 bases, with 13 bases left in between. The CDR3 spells CASQSGRANYGYTF. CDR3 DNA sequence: TGTGCCAGTCAGAGCGGAAGGGCTAACTATGGCTACACCTTC.

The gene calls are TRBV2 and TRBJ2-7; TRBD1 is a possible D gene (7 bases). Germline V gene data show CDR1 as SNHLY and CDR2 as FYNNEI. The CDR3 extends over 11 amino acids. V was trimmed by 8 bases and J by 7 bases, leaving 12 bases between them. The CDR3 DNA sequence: TGTGCCAGCGGCCCAGGGGGGGAGCAGTACTTC. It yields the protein CASGPGGEQYF.

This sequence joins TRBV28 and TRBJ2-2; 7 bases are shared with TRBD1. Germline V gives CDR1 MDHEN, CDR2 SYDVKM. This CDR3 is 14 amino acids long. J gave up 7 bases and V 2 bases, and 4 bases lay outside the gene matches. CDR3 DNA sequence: TGTGCCAGCAGTTTAAATGCAGGGGGCGGGGAGCTGTTTTTT. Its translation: CASSLNAGGGELFF.